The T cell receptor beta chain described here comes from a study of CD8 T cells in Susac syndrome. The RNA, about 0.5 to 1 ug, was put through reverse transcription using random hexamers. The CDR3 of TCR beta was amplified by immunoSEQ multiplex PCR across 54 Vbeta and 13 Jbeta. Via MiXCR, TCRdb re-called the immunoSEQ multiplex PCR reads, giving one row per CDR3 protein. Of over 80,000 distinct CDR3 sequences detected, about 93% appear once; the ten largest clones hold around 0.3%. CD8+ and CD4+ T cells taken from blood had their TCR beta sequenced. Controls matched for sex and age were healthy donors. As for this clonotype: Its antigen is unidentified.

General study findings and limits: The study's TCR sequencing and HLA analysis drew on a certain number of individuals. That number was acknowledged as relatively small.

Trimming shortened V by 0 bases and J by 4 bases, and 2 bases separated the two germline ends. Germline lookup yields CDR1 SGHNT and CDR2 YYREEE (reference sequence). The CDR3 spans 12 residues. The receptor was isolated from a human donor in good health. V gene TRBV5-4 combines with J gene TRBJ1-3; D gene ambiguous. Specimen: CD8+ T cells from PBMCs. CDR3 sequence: CASSLEGNTIYF. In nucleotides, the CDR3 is TGTGCCAGCAGCTTGGAGGGAAACACCATATATTTT.